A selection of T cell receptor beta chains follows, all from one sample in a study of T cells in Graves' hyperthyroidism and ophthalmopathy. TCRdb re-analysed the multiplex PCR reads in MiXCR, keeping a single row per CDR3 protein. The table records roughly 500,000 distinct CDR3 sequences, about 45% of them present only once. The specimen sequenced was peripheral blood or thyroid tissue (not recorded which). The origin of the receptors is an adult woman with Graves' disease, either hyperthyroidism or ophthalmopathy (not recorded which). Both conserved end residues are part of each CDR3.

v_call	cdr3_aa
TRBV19	CASSYAVGKTEAFF
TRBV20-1	CSARGRVARGHGTQYF
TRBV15	CATSSGTSGSAGELFF
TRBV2	CASGSEKLFF
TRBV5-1	CASRAGSTNTEAFF
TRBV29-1	CSVIDYPPKETQYF
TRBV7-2	CASSLMHLANTGELFF
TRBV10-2	CASKKEQGIQPQHF
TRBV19	CASSIRTGDEQYF
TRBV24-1	CATSDLPTGFANTGELFF
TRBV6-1	CASGTGVVAQHF
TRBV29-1	CSVLTGSGNTIYF
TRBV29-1	CSVEDLFRGSNTEAFF
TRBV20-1	CSASSRRGSPLHF
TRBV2	CASSVAETQYF
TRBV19	CASSPAGNGYTF
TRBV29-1	CSAGQANTMGKLFF
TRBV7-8	CASSHLVFSGANVLTF
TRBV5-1	CASSWDRAGANVLTF
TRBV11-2	CADTIRGTSGSGANVLTF
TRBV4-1	CASSQMGLAGAQETQYF
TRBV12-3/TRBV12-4	CASSPSMLDEKLFF
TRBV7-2	CASSSQRRTSGRGYEQYF
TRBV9	CASSTRDRPSPLHF
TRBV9	CASSAPREETQYF
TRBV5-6	CASSLAGDRSGNTF
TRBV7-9	CASSQVATYEQYF
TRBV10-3	CAISESVEGSYEQYF
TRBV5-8	CASSLGDTGNQPQHF
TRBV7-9	CASSLGTGDNYGYTF
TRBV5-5	CASSLDQANTEAFF
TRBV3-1	CASSQWTVAQLSGEQYF
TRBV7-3	CASSLVVGYTF
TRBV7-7	CASSPRSTGELFF
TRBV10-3	CAISEIWGETQYF
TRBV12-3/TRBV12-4	CASSGTGGELFF
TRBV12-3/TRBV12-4	CASTRDNQPQHF
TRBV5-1	CASSFASGNKEQYF
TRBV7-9	CASSIHPGQGASEAFF
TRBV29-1	CSGAGEAFF
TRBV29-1	CSVAWGRGPTDTQYF
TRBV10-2	CASSATGDLDSPLHF
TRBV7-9	CASSPGQGDEKLFF
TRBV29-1	CSAGGTGGETQYF
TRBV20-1	CSASEAGVGYTF
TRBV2	CASGPGQGVLKLFF
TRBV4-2	CASSQGSWPLAGAETQYF
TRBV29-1	CSVQRQQGYTEAFF
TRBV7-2	CASLGGAYEQYF